The 19 T cell receptor beta chains below come from one sample, sequenced in a study of Graves' ophthalmopathy and Graves' hyperthyroidism. RNA transcripts served as template for amplifying TCR beta CDR3 sequences. Following a first-round RT-PCR that used HTBI primers, a second-round multiplex PCR was carried out. TCRdb re-analysed the multiplex PCR reads in MiXCR, keeping a single row per CDR3 protein. The sample carries a few hundred thousand distinct CDR3 sequences, roughly 17% recorded once. Sequencing was performed on peripheral blood. The receptors were gathered from an adult man with Graves' ophthalmopathy.

This clonotype was seen a single time. J is TRBJ1-1 and V is TRBV19; no firm D call. The germline CDR1 and CDR2 sequences are LNHDA and SQIVND (reference sequence). The CDR3 covers 15 residues. Trimming removed 7 bases from V and 3 bases from J, with 18 bases in between. CDR3 DNA: TGTGCCAGTAACAAGGTAGGCTCCCGGGACACTGAAGCTTTCTTT. It encodes CASNKVGSRDTEAFF. The full variable domain, in which reference TRBV19 and TRBJ1-1 provide the parts outside the CDR3, is DGGITQSPKYLFRKEGQNVTLSCEQNLNHDAMYWYRQDPGQGLRLIYYSQIVNDFQKGDIAEGYSVSREKKESFPLTVTSAQKNPTAFYLCASNKVGSRDTEAFFGQGTRLTVV.

This clonotype was counted ten times or more. V is TRBV6-1 and J is TRBJ1-6; D unresolved. This CDR3 contains 16 residues. Trimming shortened V by 6 bases and J by 0 bases, and 12 bases separated the two germline ends. Germline V CDR1 and CDR2: MNHNS, SASEGT. DNA of the CDR3: TGTGCCAGCAGCACGACGGTACTCTCCTATAATTCACCCCTCCACTTT. The encoded protein is CASSTTVLSYNSPLHF.

The chain is built from TRBV2 and TRBJ1-2; 8 bases fit TRBD1. This CDR3 has 13 amino acids. V lost 6 bases to trimming and J lost 6 bases; unmatched junction nucleotides: 6. Germline V gene lookup returns CDR1 SNHLY and CDR2 FYNNEI. The DNA for the CDR3 is TGTGCCAGCAGACTGGACAGGGAGCATGGCTACACCTTC. Its protein is CASRLDREHGYTF.

There are many counts of this clonotype. The genes are TRBV30 and TRBJ1-2; D unresolved. The CDR3 has 8 residues. Germline V gene lookup returns CDR1 GTSNPN and CDR2 SVGIG (reference sequence). The CDR3, as DNA: TGTTGCGGCTATGGCTACACCTTC. It encodes CCGYGYTF.

This clonotype was seen ten or more times. The V call is TRBV6-2 or TRBV6-3, the J call TRBJ1-5, with no clear D. The CDR3 contains 12 residues. The V and J ends lost 6 bases and 0 bases respectively, with 3 bases between them. Germline V gene sequence: CDR1 MNHEY, CDR2 SVGEGT. The CDR3 DNA reads as TGTGCCAGCAGGTCTAGCAATCAGCCCCAGCATTTT. This sequence encodes CASRSSNQPQHF.

There are many counts of this clonotype. The chain links TRBV18 to TRBJ2-7; D uncertain. With 6 bases removed from V and 6 bases from J, the gap between germline ends came to 9 bases. Germline V lookup: CDR1 KGHSH, CDR2 LQKENI. The CDR3 has 11 amino acids. The CDR3 sequence is CASSKGGEQYF. CDR3 nucleotides: TGTGCCAGCTCTAAGGGTGGCGAGCAGTACTTC.

As for this clonotype: It may be a read error: a sequence one base away is much more abundant. The chain is built from TRBV7-6 and TRBJ1-6, with 8 bases lining up with TRBD1. The CDR3 is made up of 15 amino acids. The V and J ends lost 6 bases and 5 bases, in that order; junction bases with no gene match: 6. The germline V gene encodes CDR1 SGHVS and CDR2 FNYEAQ. As DNA, the CDR3 is TGTGCCAGCAGTTCCCAGGGGGCGAATAATTCACCCCTCCACTTT. Translation: CASSSQGANNSPLHF.

This clonotype was picked up many times. This sequence joins TRBV11-2 and TRBJ1-4; D uncertain. The germline V gene has CDR1 SGHAT and CDR2 FQNNGV. V lost 6 bases and J 5 bases, leaving 4 bases between the germline ends. The CDR3 sequence is 11 residues long. CDR3 nucleotide sequence: TGTGCCAGCAGACACAATGAAAAACTGTTTTTT. Its translation is CASRHNEKLFF.

This clonotype has ten or more counts. The chain couples TRBV27 to TRBJ1-2; weak D call: TRBD1 (5 bases). V gave up 6 bases and J gave up 5 bases, with 16 bases separating them. Germline CDR1 reads MNHEY; CDR2 reads SMNVEV (reference sequence). The CDR3 has 14 amino acids. CDR3 amino acids: CASRKTAVNYGYTF. CDR3 DNA sequence: TGTGCCAGCAGAAAGACAGCTGTGAATTATGGCTACACCTTC.

This clonotype was found a few times. The V call is TRBV3-1, the J call TRBJ1-1; TRBD1 is a possible D gene (5 bases). The CDR3 loop spans 14 amino acids. V gave up 5 bases and J gave up 3 bases, with 13 bases separating them. Germline CDR1 reads LGHDT; CDR2 reads YNNKEL (reference sequence). The CDR3 bases are TGTGCCAGCAGCGCACAGGAGCGGGACACTGAAGCTTTCTTT. This codes for CASSAQERDTEAFF.

This clonotype was seen at least ten times. This rearrangement joins TRBV28 to TRBJ1-3; D uncertain. V was clipped by 7 bases and J by 0 bases, with 13 bases between them. There are 15 residues in the CDR3. Germline loops: CDR1 MDHEN, CDR2 SYDVKM. In DNA, the CDR3 is TGTGCCAGCACCCTAGACACATCCTCTGGAAACACCATATATTTT. Encoded protein: CASTLDTSSGNTIYF.

The CDR3 spells CASSLAGQGAYGYTF. The CDR3 region has the DNA TGTGCCAGCAGCTTGGCTGGACAGGGGGCTTATGGCTACACCTTC. The chain links TRBV5-5 to TRBJ1-2; 11 nucleotides align to TRBD1. J gave up 5 bases and V 0 bases, and 3 bases lay outside the gene matches. The CDR3 runs to 15 residues. Germline V gene sequence: CDR1 SGHKS, CDR2 YYEKEE (reference sequence).

This clonotype was observed many times. The chain couples TRBV2 to TRBJ1-5; D may be TRBD1 (5 bases). Between the trimmed V and J ends, which lost 2 bases and 7 bases, there was a span of 15 bases. This CDR3 comprises 15 residues. In germline, CDR1 is SNHLY, CDR2 FYNNEI. The CDR3 DNA sequence: TGTGCCAGCAGTGAATCGCAGGGTCTTGACCAGCCCCAGCATTTT. This gives the protein CASSESQGLDQPQHF.

Many counts were recorded for this clonotype. The chain links TRBV19 to TRBJ2-2; 11 bases are a match to TRBD1. Germline V lookup: CDR1 LNHDA, CDR2 SQIVND (reference sequence). The CDR3 is 16 amino acids. Trimming cost V 3 bases and J 3 bases; bases outside gene matches: 3. The CDR3 sequence: CASSIPGQGDTGELFF. CDR3 in DNA: TGTGCCAGTAGTATTCCGGGACAGGGGGACACCGGGGAGCTGTTTTTT.

This clonotype came up many times. This chain joins TRBV20-1 and TRBJ1-1, with D uncertain. The V gene lost 2 bases and the J gene lost 0 bases, with 7 bases spanning the gap. CDR3 length: 13 amino acids. Germline loops: CDR1 DFQATT, CDR2 SNEGSKA (reference sequence). The CDR3 region has the DNA TGCAGTGCTAGAAGGTGGGTGAACACTGAAGCTTTCTTT. This encodes CSARRWVNTEAFF.

This clonotype was observed many times. J is TRBJ2-5 and V is TRBV20-1, with D perhaps TRBD1 (6 bases). This CDR3 comprises 15 residues. V lost 5 bases, J lost 1 base, and 17 bases lay in between. The germline gives CDR1 DFQATT, CDR2 SNEGSKA (reference sequence). The CDR3 nucleotides are TGCAGTGCTGCTAAGACAGGCCTGATCCAAGAGACCCAGTACTTC. Translation gives CSAAKTGLIQETQYF.

This rearrangement joins TRBV4-1 to TRBJ1-5; D gene unclear. The CDR3 totals 15 residues. Germline CDR1 is MGHRA and CDR2 is YSYEKL. Trimming took off 4 bases at V and 5 bases at J, with 15 bases between the two ends. The CDR3 region is CASSPNPGVDQPQHF. CDR3 in DNA: TGCGCCAGCAGCCCTAACCCTGGAGTCGATCAGCCCCAGCATTTT.

This clonotype was recorded many times. The CDR3 loop is CASSWGTDQETQYF. In DNA, the CDR3 is TGTGCCAGCAGTTGGGGGACAGACCAAGAGACCCAGTACTTC. This chain joins TRBV13 and TRBJ2-5, with TRBD1 identical over 7 bases. The CDR3 is 14 residues long. CDR1 is PRHDT, CDR2 FYEKMQ, per germline (reference sequence). The V segment lost 6 bases and the J segment 0 bases; nucleotides outside the gene matches: 4. Full variable domain (rest looked up from reference TRBV13 and TRBJ2-5): AAGVIQSPRHLIKEKRETATLKCYPIPRHDTVYWYQQGPGQDPQFLISFYEKMQSDKGSIPDRFSAQQFSDYHSELNMSSLELGDSALYFCASSWGTDQETQYFGPGTRLLVL.

There are many counts of this clonotype. This sequence joins TRBV19 and TRBJ1-5; unclear D gene. The CDR3 is made up of 14 amino acids. V gave up 3 bases and J gave up 4 bases, with 10 bases separating them. CDR1 is LNHDA, CDR2 SQIVND, per germline (reference sequence). DNA for the CDR3: TGTGCCAGTAGTATTGTGGGGTGGAATCAGCCCCAGCATTTT. It specifies CASSIVGWNQPQHF.